The entry below gives a single TCR beta chain sequence along with its context. The sample contains more than one DNA sequence encoding this CDR3. The sample originates from a study of blood T cell repertoires in COVID-19. Study-wide background: Acute-phase and convalescent COVID-19 samples originated in the United States, Italy and Spain.

The V gene lost 4 bases and the J gene lost 0 bases, with 15 bases spanning the gap. The CDR3 has 15 amino acids. CDR1 is SQVTM and CDR2 is ANQGSEA in the germline V gene. In the source study's methods: Amplification of reference gene primers was used by the study to estimate nucleated cell counts. Using immunoSEQ multiplex PCR, the repertoire was profiled, and TCRdb retains in-frame clones only, with some absent. That table gives V, J and clone size, and the DNA gave D and trimming. The sample lists roughly 250,000 clones, 88% occurring once. Participants spanned ages about 18 to 90 years and resided in around 25 US areas.

The rearrangement uses TRBV29-1 and TRBJ1-1; maybe TRBD1 (5 bases). Sequencing was carried out using PBMCs or T cells enriched from blood (not recorded which). This receptor was obtained from a woman aged 40 to 50 with acute COVID-19. DNA for the CDR3: TGCAGCGTTGCGGCGGGGTGGGGGATGAACACTGAAGCTTTCTTT. It encodes CSVAAGWGMNTEAFF.